The 6 T cell receptor beta chains in this list originate from one sample, sequenced in a study of OX40 agonist ivuxolimab in advanced cancers. The method was immunoSEQ multiplex PCR; TCRdb's version includes in-frame clones alone and lacks a portion of them. The sample lists 68,000 or so clones, 75% to 90% occurring once. The sample in question was CD4+ or CD8+ T cells sorted from blood, obtained in a trial of the OX40 agonist ivuxolimab. The source is an adult with an advanced solid tumor such as melanoma, head and neck, liver or kidney cancer.

The gene calls are TRBV4-2 and TRBJ2-3, with unresolved D. Germline lookup yields CDR1 LGHNA and CDR2 YNFKEQ. V gave up 0 bases and J gave up 1 base, with 11 bases separating them. This CDR3 contains 16 residues. CDR3 in amino acids: CASSQENSPGTDTQYF. The CDR3 coding sequence is TGTGCCAGCAGCCAAGAGAACAGTCCTGGCACAGATACGCAGTATTTT.

The gene calls are TRBV6-4 and TRBJ2-3; 8 bases map to TRBD2. V shed 4 bases, J shed 1 base, and the junction held 7 bases outside the gene matches. Germline CDR1 is MRHNA and CDR2 is SNTAGT. The length of the CDR3 is 16 residues. The CDR3 nucleotides read TGTGCCAGCAGTGCCCAACTAGCGGACGGCACAGATACGCAGTATTTT. Protein sequence: CASSAQLADGTDTQYF.

Comments on this clone: The junction departs from the called germline gene at one end, perhaps through a read error. The chain carries TRBV7-7 and TRBJ2-2; 8 nucleotides line up with TRBD1. Germline V gene sequence: CDR1 SSHAT, CDR2 FNYEAQ (reference sequence). This CDR3 contains 16 residues. CDR3 DNA sequence: TGTGCTAGCAGCTTAGCAGGGGGCGGAGGCACCGGGGAGCTGTTTTTT. Its translation: CASSLAGGGGTGELFF.

This chain uses TRBV5-6 with TRBJ2-5; TRBD1 agrees at 8 bases. The trim removed 4 bases at V and 0 bases at J, leaving 11 bases unmatched. The CDR3 is 17 amino acids. Per the germline V gene, CDR1 is SGHDT and CDR2 is YYEEEE. This CDR3 is CASSLRVGQVHQETQYF. The CDR3 DNA reads TGTGCCAGCAGCCTGCGTGTGGGACAGGTGCACCAAGAGACCCAGTACTTC.

The chain uses TRBV4-1 and TRBJ2-3; TRBD1 aligns across 7 bases. CDR1 and CDR2 from the germline V gene are MGHRA and YSYEKL. The CDR3 is made up of 16 amino acids. Unmatched junction bases numbered 9, after V lost 4 bases and J lost 2 bases. CDR3 coding DNA: TGCGCCAGCAGCCCTCGGGGACAGTCAACCACAGATACGCAGTATTTT. This sequence encodes CASSPRGQSTTDTQYF.

The chain carries TRBV4-2 and TRBJ2-2, with TRBD1 matching over 7 bases. The CDR3 covers 18 residues. V gave up 0 bases and J gave up 2 bases; unmatched junction bases: 9. In germline, CDR1 is LGHNA, CDR2 YNFKEQ. CDR3 in amino acids: CASSQESTGAFNTGELFF. Here the CDR3 DNA reads TGTGCCAGCAGCCAAGAGTCAACAGGGGCTTTCAACACCGGGGAGCTGTTTTTT.